This T cell receptor (beta chain) appears in the sequencing data of a study of regulatory T cells in long-lasting Graves disease. Notes on the study in general: Persistent cases of Graves' showed reduced TCR diversity relative to newly diagnosed patients.

A word on this clonotype: Its antigen is unidentified.

CDR1 DFQATT and CDR2 SNEGSKA come from the germline V gene (reference sequence). The CDR3 sequence is 14 residues long. V was trimmed by 5 bases and J by 7 bases, leaving 15 bases between them. Regarding time point: newly diagnosed GD, antithyroid drugs for less than 3 months. The TCR library was made from RNA that had been extracted from PBMCs in TRIzol. EDTA tubes received about 9.4 milliliters of drawn peripheral blood. HTBI primers from iRepertoire and Arm-PCR of CDR3 regions yielded the TCR beta libraries. In TCRdb, the multiplex PCR reads were re-called with MiXCR into one record per CDR3 protein. The repertoire has hundreds of thousands of distinct CDR3 sequences, about 16% of them found once; the top ten carry more than 10%. The sample was also reused in another study, on T cells in Graves' hyperthyroidism and ophthalmopathy. As that study records: Carried out on the TCR CDR3, a first-round RT-PCR used the HTBI primer set.

The sequence derives from a man in his late teens or twenties with Graves disease. J is TRBJ1-6 and V is TRBV20-1; a weak D match, TRBD1 (5 bases). The source material was peripheral blood mononuclear cells (PBMCs), sampled at new diagnosis, from a patient treated with antithyroid drugs. CDR3 amino acids: CSAPGGGYNSPLHF. DNA for the CDR3: TGCAGTGCTCCAGGTGGGGGGTACAATTCACCCCTCCACTTT.